Listed here are 8 T cell receptor beta chains from one sample, sequenced in a study of CD8+ T cells in alopecia areata. Indicated treatment: oral pan-JAK inhibitor, 5-10 mg twice daily. TCR sequencing used cDNA made by reverse transcription of extracted RNA. The protocol was immunoSEQ multiplex PCR, while the TCRdb copy is restricted to in-frame clones and leaves out a portion. The sample has some 170,000 clones; 58% are singletons. Sequencing used CD4+ T cells sorted from blood, obtained at approximately week 56, from a patient treated with tofacitinib. Receptor source: a human donor with alopecia areata.

A few counts support this clone. This chain joins TRBV5-6 and TRBJ1-5; D might be TRBD1 (5 bases). CDR3 length equals 15 residues. Germline V gene lookup returns CDR1 SGHDT and CDR2 YYEEEE. Between the trimmed V and J ends, which lost 5 bases and 3 bases, there was a span of 15 bases. CDR3 nucleotides: TGTGCCAGCAGGGAGAGGGGCAGCCCCAATCAGCCCCAGCATTTT. Translation gives CASRERGSPNQPQHF.

A single count supports this clone. The chain carries TRBV2 and TRBJ1-1, with D unclear. V dropped 6 bases and J dropped 0 bases, with 14 bases sitting between them. The length of the CDR3 is 15 residues. The germline CDR1 and CDR2 sequences are SNHLY and FYNNEI. The CDR3 loop reads CASSADGGMNTEAFF. CDR3 in DNA: TGTGCCAGCAGCGCGGACGGTGGCATGAACACTGAAGCTTTCTTT.

This clone was counted only a few times. The DNA for the CDR3 is TGCGCCAGCAGTCCCAAGGGGAGCGAACGACAAGAGACCCAGTACTTC. Translated, it gives CASSPKGSERQETQYF. The chain is built from TRBV23-1 and TRBJ2-5; D is perhaps TRBD1 or TRBD2 (5 bases each). TRBV23-1 is an ORF for which the function is uncertain. The V end was cut by 4 bases, the J end by 2 bases, with 17 bases between. CDR3 length equals 16 residues.

This chain joins TRBV15 and TRBJ1-2; a possible D gene is TRBD1 (5 bases). The V end lost 4 bases, the J end lost 5 bases, and 14 bases lay between the germline ends. Per germline, CDR1 LNHNV and CDR2 YYDKDF (reference sequence). The CDR3 loop spans 14 amino acids. The DNA of the CDR3 is TGTGCCACCAGCACTCGTGGGACGGTTTATGGCTACACCTTC. Translation gives CATSTRGTVYGYTF.

There are a few counts of this clone. The gene calls are TRBV7-2 and TRBJ2-3, with D possibly matching TRBD2 (6 bases). Germline V gene sequence: CDR1 SGHTA, CDR2 FQGNSA. V lost 1 base to trimming and J lost 3 bases, with 11 bases between them. The CDR3 length is 15 residues. CDR3 loop: CASSLDFSGTDTQYF. DNA for the CDR3: TGTGCCAGCAGCTTAGACTTCAGCGGGACAGATACGCAGTATTTT.

This chain uses TRBV5-6 with TRBJ2-3; D uncertain. V was shortened by 4 bases and J by 0 bases, with 15 bases between the two germline ends. CDR3 length: 16 amino acids. Per the germline V gene, CDR1 is SGHDT and CDR2 is YYEEEE. The DNA of the CDR3 is TGTGCCAGCAGCCCGAGGAAGCCCTATAGCACAGATACGCAGTATTTT. This gives the protein CASSPRKPYSTDTQYF.

The chain has TRBV6-6 and TRBJ1-1; D remains unclear. CDR1 and CDR2 (germline): MNHNY, SVGAGI (reference sequence). The V gene lost 7 bases and the J gene lost 5 bases, with 14 bases spanning the gap. The CDR3 sequence is 13 residues long. In DNA, the CDR3 is TGTGCCAGCACCGATCTTCGGGGTACTGAAGCTTTCTTT. This codes for CASTDLRGTEAFF.

This clone was counted between two and nine times. The chain combines TRBV29-1 with TRBJ1-2; TRBD1 matches 9 bases. This CDR3 region has 16 residues. CDR1 is SQVTM and CDR2 is ANQGSEA in the germline V gene. Germline trimming cut 0 bases from V and 3 bases from J; bases unmatched to any gene: 8. The CDR3 is CSVEDNRGRAYYGYTF. CDR3 bases: TGCAGCGTTGAAGATAACAGGGGGCGGGCCTACTATGGCTACACCTTC. Full variable domain (rest looked up from reference TRBV29-1 and TRBJ1-2): SAVISQKPSRDICQRGTSLTIQCQVDSQVTMMFWYRQQPGQSLTLIATANQGSEATYESGFVIDKFPISRPNLTFSTLTVSNMSPEDSSIYLCSVEDNRGRAYYGYTFGSGTRLTVV.